The rows below give T cell receptor beta chains drawn from one sample of a study of shared clonotypes between healthy human individuals. Clones were read by immunoSEQ multiplex PCR, and TCRdb kept only the in-frame ones, dropping some. The profile covers fewer than 3 million clones, with roughly 90% appearing a single time and around 0.35% taken by the ten largest. The specimen sequenced was naive CD4+ T cells from PBMCs. The receptor set was obtained from a man aged 18-30 years in good health. Some clones in this sample may be carry-over from other donors' samples. The conserved cysteine and the conserved F or W are not part of the CDR3 here. Some rows have no size entry. The others give once, few or many, or a class for an expanded clone.

V	size	CDR3
TRBV28	.	ASTLRGRHLNTEAF
TRBV6-5	.	ASGLAAYEQY
TRBV5-1	.	ASSLALAGGYEQY
TRBV29-1	.	SAAGRLATHNEQF
TRBV10-3	.	AISEELPTSGKQLAKNIQY
TRBV6-5	.	ASSYNRGGYNEQF
TRBV5-1	few	ASSLQGQATEAF
TRBV6-5	.	ASSSPRDGSYEQY
TRBV6-6	.	ASSMGTGYYEQY
TRBV6-6	.	ASMTGVSEKLF
TRBV9	.	ASSVGAAGITTDTQY
TRBV28	once	ASTVPAGPGGGYNEQF
TRBV28	.	ASQGFYSYNEQF
TRBV19	.	ASSIGTAGAGNTIY
TRBV5-1	.	ASSLGTSGPSSYEQY
TRBV2	.	ASIPRRDSHNEQF
TRBV5-4	.	ASSKGTSGQETQY